This is a list of T cell receptor beta chains from one sample in a study of beta chain features in type 1 diabetes. The method was immunoSEQ multiplex PCR; TCRdb's version includes in-frame clones alone and lacks a portion of them. The sample includes about 280,000 clones, 15% of them seen just once. Sequencing used naive CD4+ T cells from blood. The receptors were gathered from a man younger than 35 with type 1 diabetes. The CDR3 runs from the conserved cysteine through the conserved F or W. D genes are given only for firm matches. Clone sizes are given selectively: once, few, many, or a class where the clone is expanded.

TRBV7-6	TRBJ2-7	TRBD1	-	TGTGCCAGCAGCCCGAGACAGGGCGGCGGGCAGTACTTC	CASSPRQGGGQYF
TRBV28	TRBJ1-4	-	-	TGTGCCAGCAGACAGGGATTCGAAAAACTGTTTTTT	CASRQGFEKLFF
TRBV9	TRBJ2-1	-	few	TGTGCCAGCAGCGGTACCCCCGTTGGGGCGGTGTTCTTC	CASSGTPVGAVFF
TRBV29-1	TRBJ2-7	TRBD2	few	TGCAGCGTTCCAAGCACTAGCGGCTCCTACGAGCAGTACTTC	CSVPSTSGSYEQYF
TRBV25-1	TRBJ2-7	-	few	TGTGCCAGCAGTCCCCATCCGGAGGCGAACGAGCAGTACTTC	CASSPHPEANEQYF
TRBV7-8	TRBJ2-5	TRBD2	-	TGTGCCAGCAGCCGGCGGACTAGCTCCGAGACCCAGTACTTC	CASSRRTSSETQYF
TRBV21-1	TRBJ1-5	-	few	-	CAQVVGQGSPQPQHF
TRBV9	TRBJ2-5	TRBD1	few	TGTGCCAGCAGCCCGACAGGGTGGGAGACCCAGTACTTC	CASSPTGWETQYF
TRBV9	TRBJ2-3	-	-	TGTGCCAGCAGCGTATTTGGAGGCACAGATACGCAGTATTTT	CASSVFGGTDTQYF
TRBV2	TRBJ2-7	TRBD1	-	TGTGCCAGCAGTGAGACAGGGGTCACCTACGAGCAGTACTTC	CASSETGVTYEQYF
TRBV5-1	TRBJ1-4	-	-	TGCGCCAGCAGCTTGGGGTTCAGGAATGAAAAACTGTTTTTT	CASSLGFRNEKLFF
TRBV10-3	TRBJ2-2	TRBD2	few	TGTGCCATCAGCCTGGGACTAGCGGATAACACCGGGGAGCTGTTTTTT	CAISLGLADNTGELFF
TRBV5-1	TRBJ2-5	-	-	TGCGCCAGCAGCTTGGTCCAGGGCCAAGAGACCCAGTACTTC	CASSLVQGQETQYF
TRBV20-1	TRBJ2-5	-	few	TGCAGTGCTATTAAACTGGAGACCCAGTACTTC	CSAIKLETQYF
TRBV7-9	TRBJ2-7	-	-	TGTGCCAGCAGCTCCCCCCTTCGGGACGAGCAGTACTTC	CASSSPLRDEQYF
TRBV2	TRBJ2-1	-	-	TGTGCCAGCAGTGGCCTCACCTCAGGAAATGAGCAGTTCTTC	CASSGLTSGNEQFF
TRBV11-2	TRBJ2-7	-	-	TGTGCCAGCAGCTTAGATCGAGCCGGGCAGTACTTC	CASSLDRAGQYF
TRBV11-2	TRBJ2-7	TRBD2	few	TGTGCCAGCAGCTTTGCAAGGACTAGCGCCTTCTACGAGCAGTACTTC	CASSFARTSAFYEQYF
TRBV19	TRBJ1-2	TRBD1	few	TGTGCCACTCAGGACAGGGTTGGCTACACCTTC	CATQDRVGYTF
TRBV19	TRBJ2-1	TRBD2	few	TGTGCCAGTAGTATGATTAGCGGGAGGGTCAATGAGCAGTTCTTC	CASSMISGRVNEQFF
TRBV4-2	TRBJ2-1	-	few	TGTGCCAGCAGCCGCCCGGGGGGCGGAAAGCAGTTCTTC	CASSRPGGGKQFF
TRBV6-5	TRBJ2-1	TRBD1	few	TGTGCCAGCCGGTACGGGACAGGGCCTAATGAGCAGTTCTTC	CASRYGTGPNEQFF
TRBV4-3	TRBJ1-2	-	few	TGCGCCAGCAGCCAAGGGGCAGCATTTCCATATGGCTACACCTTC	CASSQGAAFPYGYTF
TRBV5-1	TRBJ2-1	-	-	TGCGCCAGCAGCTTTAGGGAGGCCAGCTCCTACAATGAGCAGTTCTTC	CASSFREASSYNEQFF
TRBV5-1	TRBJ1-4	-	few	TGCGCCAGCAGCTTGGACAGGCCAGGAGAAAAACTGTTTTTT	CASSLDRPGEKLFF
TRBV7-2	TRBJ2-4	TRBD2	-	TGTGCCAGCAGCTTACGGAGGCGGGAGGGGAAAAACATTCAGTACTTC	CASSLRRREGKNIQYF
TRBV29-1	TRBJ2-3	-	-	TGCAGCGTTGAAGGCAGGCTGAGCACAGATACGCAGTATTTT	CSVEGRLSTDTQYF
TRBV7-2	TRBJ2-7	TRBD1	-	TGTGCCAGCAGCGTATCTCCCGGGACAGGGGGATACGAGCAGTACTTC	CASSVSPGTGGYEQYF
TRBV14	TRBJ2-3	-	-	TGTGCCAGCAGCCAAGGAGGTGCGCAGTATTTT	CASSQGGAQYF
TRBV30	TRBJ1-5	TRBD1	few	TGTGCCTGGTCAAGGGGGCTAGGAAGCAATCAGCCCCAGCATTTT	CAWSRGLGSNQPQHF
TRBV10-3	TRBJ1-1	TRBD1	-	TGTGCCATCTCAGGACAGGGGGCCTCTGAAGCTTTCTTT	CAISGQGASEAFF
TRBV29-1	TRBJ2-2	TRBD1	few	TGCAGCGTGGGAGACAGGGCACACACCGGGGAGCTGTTTTTT	CSVGDRAHTGELFF
TRBV9	TRBJ2-2	TRBD2	-	TGTGCCAGCAGCGTAGATCTGCGGGAGGGCGCCGGGGAGCTGTTTTTT	CASSVDLREGAGELFF
TRBV30	TRBJ2-3	-	-	TGTGCCTGGAGTTTGGGGGGGGCCGGAGATACGCAGTATTTT	CAWSLGGAGDTQYF
TRBV10-2	TRBJ2-5	-	-	TGCGCCAGCAGGGGGGCCCAAGAGACCCAGTACTTC	CASRGAQETQYF
TRBV25-1	TRBJ2-5	-	-	TGTGCCAGCAGTGCTGACAGAGAATACCAAGAGACCCAGTACTTC	CASSADREYQETQYF
TRBV11-2	TRBJ2-3	TRBD2	few	TGTGCCAGCAGCCCAGGACTAGCGGGACAACTACATACGCAGTATTTT	CASSPGLAGQLHTQYF
TRBV28	TRBJ1-2	-	-	TGTGCCAGCAGTCCGCCAGGACATTATGGCTACACCTTC	CASSPPGHYGYTF
TRBV20-1	TRBJ1-1	-	-	TGCAGCGTCGACACGAACACTGAAGCTTTCTTT	CSVDTNTEAFF
TRBV5-1	TRBJ2-1	TRBD2	-	TGCGCCAGCAGCCTGAGGACTAGCGGGAGTATCGACAATGAGCAGTTCTTC	CASSLRTSGSIDNEQFF
TRBV7-2	TRBJ2-5	-	few	TGTGCCAGCAGCTCCACGCGACTAGGCGGGGAGACCCAGTACTTC	CASSSTRLGGETQYF
TRBV18	TRBJ2-7	TRBD1	-	TGTGCCAGCTCTCAACGGACAGGGATAATCTACGAGCAGTACTTC	CASSQRTGIIYEQYF
TRBV5-5	TRBJ2-5	-	-	TGTGCCAGCAGCTTTAGGACCGGGACTCAAGAGACCCAGTACTTC	CASSFRTGTQETQYF
TRBV30	TRBJ2-7	-	few	TGTGCCTGGAGTGTCTCCCGGACAGCCTTACCCTACGAGCAGTACTTC	CAWSVSRTALPYEQYF
TRBV25-1	TRBJ2-6	-	-	TGTGCCAGCAACAGGGCCGGGGCCAACGTCCTGACTTTC	CASNRAGANVLTF
TRBV28	TRBJ2-5	-	-	TGTGCCAGCAGTTTGGACAGCCAAGAGACCCAGTACTTC	CASSLDSQETQYF